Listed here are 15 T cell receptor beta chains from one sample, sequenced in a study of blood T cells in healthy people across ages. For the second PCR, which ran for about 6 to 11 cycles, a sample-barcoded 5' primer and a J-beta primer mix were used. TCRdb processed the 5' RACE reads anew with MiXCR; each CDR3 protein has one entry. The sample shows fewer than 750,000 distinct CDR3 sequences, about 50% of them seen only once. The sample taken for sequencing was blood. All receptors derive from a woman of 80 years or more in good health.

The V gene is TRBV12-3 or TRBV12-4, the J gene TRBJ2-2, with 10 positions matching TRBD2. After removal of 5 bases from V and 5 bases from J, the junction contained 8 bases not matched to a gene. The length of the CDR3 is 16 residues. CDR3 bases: TGTGCCAGCAGTGAGCTAGCGGGAGTATGGACCGGGGAGCTGTTTTTT. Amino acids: CASSELAGVWTGELFF.

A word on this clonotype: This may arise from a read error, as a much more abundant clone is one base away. The CDR3 bases are TGTGCCTGGTGCAATGAGCAGTTCTTC. Its translation: CAWCNEQFF. V and J are TRBV14 and TRBJ2-1, with D unclear. This CDR3 is built from 9 residues. Germline V lookup: CDR1 SGHDN, CDR2 FVKESK. V was pared by 11 bases and J by 6 bases, with 5 bases between.

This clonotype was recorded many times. Here the CDR3 reads CSASGQGYNEQFF. The CDR3 nucleotides are TGCAGTGCTAGTGGACAGGGGTACAATGAGCAGTTCTTC. This chain joins TRBV20-1 and TRBJ2-1, with 9 bases identical to TRBD1. The CDR3 runs to 13 residues. Germline V lookup: CDR1 DFQATT, CDR2 SNEGSKA (reference sequence). The ends lost 3 bases at V and 4 bases at J; junction bases unmatched: 1.

CDR3 sequence: CASASRLGLVSGELFF. The CDR3 region has the DNA TGTGCCAGCGCGTCAAGGCTGGGACTAGTTTCCGGGGAGCTGTTTTTT. The chain has TRBV7-2 and TRBJ2-2; 8 bases agree with TRBD2. Germline CDR1 SGHTA, CDR2 FQGNSA. CDR3 length: 16 amino acids. Trimming removed 8 bases from V and 6 bases from J; junction bases left unmatched: 14.

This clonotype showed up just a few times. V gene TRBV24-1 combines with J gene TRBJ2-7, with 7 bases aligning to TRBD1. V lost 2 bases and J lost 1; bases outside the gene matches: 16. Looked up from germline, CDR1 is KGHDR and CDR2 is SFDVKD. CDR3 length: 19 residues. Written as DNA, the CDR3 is TGTGCCACCAGTGATTACAAATTAGGACAGGCCGTCCTATCCTACGAGCAGTACTTC. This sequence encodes CATSDYKLGQAVLSYEQYF.

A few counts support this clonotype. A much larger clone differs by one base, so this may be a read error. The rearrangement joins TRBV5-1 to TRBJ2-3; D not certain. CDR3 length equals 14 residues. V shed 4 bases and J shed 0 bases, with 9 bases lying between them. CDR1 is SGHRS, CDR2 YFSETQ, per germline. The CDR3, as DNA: TGCGCCAGCAGCGTGGTGGACAGCACAGATACGCAGTATTTT. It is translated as CASSVVDSTDTQYF.

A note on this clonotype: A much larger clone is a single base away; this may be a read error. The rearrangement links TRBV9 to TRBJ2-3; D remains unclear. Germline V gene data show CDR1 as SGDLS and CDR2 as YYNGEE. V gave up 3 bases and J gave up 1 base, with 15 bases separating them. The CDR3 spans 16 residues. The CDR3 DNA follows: TGTGCCAGCAGCGCCGTTGAGCAAAGAGGCACAGATACGCAGTATTTT. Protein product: CASSAVEQRGTDTQYF.

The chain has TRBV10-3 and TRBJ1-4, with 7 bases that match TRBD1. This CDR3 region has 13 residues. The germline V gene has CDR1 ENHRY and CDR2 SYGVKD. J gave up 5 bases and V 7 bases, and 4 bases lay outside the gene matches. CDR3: CAITGQENEKLFF. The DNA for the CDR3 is TGTGCCATCACCGGACAGGAGAATGAAAAACTGTTTTTT.

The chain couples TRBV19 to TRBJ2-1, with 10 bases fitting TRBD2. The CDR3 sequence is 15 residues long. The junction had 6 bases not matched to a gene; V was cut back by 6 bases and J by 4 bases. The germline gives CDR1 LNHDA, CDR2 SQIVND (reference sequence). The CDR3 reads CASSRLLAGYNEQFF. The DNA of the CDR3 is TGTGCCAGTAGCCGCTTACTAGCGGGGTACAATGAGCAGTTCTTC.

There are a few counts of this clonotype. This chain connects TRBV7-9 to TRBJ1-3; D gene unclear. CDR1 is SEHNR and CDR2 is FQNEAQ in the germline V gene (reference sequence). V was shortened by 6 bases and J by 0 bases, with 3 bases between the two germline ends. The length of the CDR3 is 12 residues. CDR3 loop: CASRSSGNTIYF. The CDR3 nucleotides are TGTGCCAGCAGGAGCTCTGGAAACACCATATATTTT.

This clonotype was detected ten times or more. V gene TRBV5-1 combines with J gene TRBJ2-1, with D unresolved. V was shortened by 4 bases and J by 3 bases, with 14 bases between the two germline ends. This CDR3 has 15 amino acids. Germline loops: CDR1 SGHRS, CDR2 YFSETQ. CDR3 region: CASSTTPTDYNEQFF. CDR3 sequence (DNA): TGCGCCAGCAGCACCACTCCCACGGACTACAATGAGCAGTTCTTC. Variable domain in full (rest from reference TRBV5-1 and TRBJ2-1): KAGVTQTPRYLIKTRGQQVTLSCSPISGHRSVSWYQQTPGQGLQFLFEYFSETQRNKGNFPGRFSGRQFSNSRSEMNVSTLELGDSALYLCASSTTPTDYNEQFFGPGTRLTVL.

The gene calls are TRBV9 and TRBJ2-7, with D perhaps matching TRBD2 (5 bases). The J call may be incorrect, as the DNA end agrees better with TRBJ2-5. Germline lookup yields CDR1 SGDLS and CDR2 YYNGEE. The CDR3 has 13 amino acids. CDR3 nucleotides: TGTGCCAGCAGCACCGGACTGCAAGAGACCCAGTACTTC. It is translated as CASSTGLQETQYF.

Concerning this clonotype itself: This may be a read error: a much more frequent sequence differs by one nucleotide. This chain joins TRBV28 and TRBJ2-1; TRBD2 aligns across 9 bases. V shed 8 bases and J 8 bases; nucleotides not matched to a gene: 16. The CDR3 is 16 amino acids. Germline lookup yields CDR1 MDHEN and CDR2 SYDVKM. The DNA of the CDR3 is TGTGCCAGCTTGTCGCTGGGGGCTAGCGGGGCCGATGAGCAGTTCTTC. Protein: CASLSLGASGADEQFF.

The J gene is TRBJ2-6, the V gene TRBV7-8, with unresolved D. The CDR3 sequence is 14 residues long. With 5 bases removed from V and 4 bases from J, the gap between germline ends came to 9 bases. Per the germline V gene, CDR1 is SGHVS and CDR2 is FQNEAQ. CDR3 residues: CASSPDGGANVLTF. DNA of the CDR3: TGTGCCAGCAGCCCAGACGGAGGGGCCAACGTCCTGACTTTC.

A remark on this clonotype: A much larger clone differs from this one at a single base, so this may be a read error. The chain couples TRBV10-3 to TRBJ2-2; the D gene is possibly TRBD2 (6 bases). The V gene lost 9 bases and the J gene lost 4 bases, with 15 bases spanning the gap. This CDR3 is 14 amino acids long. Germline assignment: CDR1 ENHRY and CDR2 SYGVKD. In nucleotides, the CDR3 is TGTGCCATGACGCCGGGACTCGGCACCGGGGAGCTGTTTTTT. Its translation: CAMTPGLGTGELFF.